A selection of T cell receptor beta chains follows, all from one sample in a study of control samples from healthy donors and cancer patients. Only in-frame clones appear in the TCRdb table, and some are missing; sequencing was by immunoSEQ multiplex PCR. The repertoire holds some 110,000 clones, 75% to 90% seen once, with around 1.1% in the top ten. Sequenced input: PBMCs. The receptors shown here come from a woman between 45 and 60 years old with colorectal cancer. CDR3s include the opening cysteine and the closing phenylalanine or tryptophan. D genes are given only for firm matches. The size of a clone is reported for some rows only, either as once, few or many, or as a class for expanded clones.

size	D	V	CDR3
NA	TRBD1	TRBV7-3	CASSSPGQGGEDTQYF
NA	TRBD2	TRBV2	CASSEALAVDTQYF
once	NA	TRBV18	CASSPPSGPGINYGYTF
NA	TRBD2	TRBV10-2	CASSVTSGRGGTGELFF
NA	TRBD1	TRBV19	CASSKGQGWGTEAFF
NA	NA	TRBV12-2	CASRRGGGAGASLGQYF
NA	NA	TRBV7-8	CASSLGLPGAAFDTQYF
NA	NA	TRBV2	CAGGGEDEKLFF
few	NA	TRBV2	CASSEYREGQPQHF
once	TRBD2	TRBV7-9	CASSRLAEEYF
NA	NA	TRBV2	CASSPGGAGQGRNEQFF
NA	NA	TRBV5-1	CASSSNSPQETQYF
NA	NA	TRBV4-1	CASSGGTNPSQPQHF
NA	TRBD2	TRBV12-5	CASGLRLAGTTDTQYF
NA	TRBD1	TRBV6-5	CASSYAGTDEAFF
NA	NA	TRBV9	CASGLSGNTDTQYF
NA	TRBD1	TRBV5-1	CASSSNSGGGQGAAGANVLTF
NA	TRBD2	TRBV5-6	CASSLGVRGDGTGELFF
once	NA	TRBV14	CASSQLGPNYGYTF
NA	NA	TRBV5-5	CASTTIAGTNTGELFF
NA	TRBD1	TRBV5-1	CASSGTGDASSGANVLTF
NA	NA	TRBV5-1	CASSLWDYEQYF
NA	NA	TRBV25-1	CASSDWETQYF
NA	NA	TRBV6-1	CASSEYRTANTEAFF
NA	NA	TRBV7-8	CASSSDRGYNEQFF
NA	NA	TRBV28	CASTTSNQPQHF
NA	TRBD1	TRBV7-9	CASSIQGDTGELFF
NA	TRBD2	TRBV7-6	CASSLRTSGSSVSYNEQFF
NA	TRBD1	TRBV19	CASTSLQGAGANVLTF
NA	NA	TRBV24-1	CATRGQITDTQYF
NA	NA	TRBV21-1	CASRGAGNEKLFF
once	NA	TRBV6-6	CASSYATGLYNEQFF
NA	NA	TRBV5-1	CASRAGREVSTEAFF
NA	TRBD2	TRBV19	CASSGTSVGTDTQYF
NA	NA	TRBV10-3	CAISESGPGQGTEAFF
NA	TRBD1	TRBV9	CASSIGTGANEKLFF
NA	NA	TRBV19	CASSIIARVSYNEQFF
NA	NA	TRBV5-1	CASSPSVEGFWFF
NA	TRBD1	TRBV5-1	CASSLGQGAGQPQHF
once	NA	TRBV6-5	CAIERAAGGGETQYF
NA	TRBD1	TRBV6-6	CASSRLEGTGGYTDTQYF
NA	TRBD1	TRBV5-4	CASSHRTGNTEAFF
NA	NA	TRBV3-1/TRBV3-2	CASSQEWATDTQYF
once	NA	TRBV15	CATSREDRSTYEQYF
NA	NA	TRBV27	CASISGGRSTEAFF
NA	TRBD1	TRBV9	CASTTGGRYTGELFF
few	TRBD1	TRBV5-1	CASREGGGTNYGYTF
NA	NA	TRBV5-1	CASSRRGEYNSPLHF